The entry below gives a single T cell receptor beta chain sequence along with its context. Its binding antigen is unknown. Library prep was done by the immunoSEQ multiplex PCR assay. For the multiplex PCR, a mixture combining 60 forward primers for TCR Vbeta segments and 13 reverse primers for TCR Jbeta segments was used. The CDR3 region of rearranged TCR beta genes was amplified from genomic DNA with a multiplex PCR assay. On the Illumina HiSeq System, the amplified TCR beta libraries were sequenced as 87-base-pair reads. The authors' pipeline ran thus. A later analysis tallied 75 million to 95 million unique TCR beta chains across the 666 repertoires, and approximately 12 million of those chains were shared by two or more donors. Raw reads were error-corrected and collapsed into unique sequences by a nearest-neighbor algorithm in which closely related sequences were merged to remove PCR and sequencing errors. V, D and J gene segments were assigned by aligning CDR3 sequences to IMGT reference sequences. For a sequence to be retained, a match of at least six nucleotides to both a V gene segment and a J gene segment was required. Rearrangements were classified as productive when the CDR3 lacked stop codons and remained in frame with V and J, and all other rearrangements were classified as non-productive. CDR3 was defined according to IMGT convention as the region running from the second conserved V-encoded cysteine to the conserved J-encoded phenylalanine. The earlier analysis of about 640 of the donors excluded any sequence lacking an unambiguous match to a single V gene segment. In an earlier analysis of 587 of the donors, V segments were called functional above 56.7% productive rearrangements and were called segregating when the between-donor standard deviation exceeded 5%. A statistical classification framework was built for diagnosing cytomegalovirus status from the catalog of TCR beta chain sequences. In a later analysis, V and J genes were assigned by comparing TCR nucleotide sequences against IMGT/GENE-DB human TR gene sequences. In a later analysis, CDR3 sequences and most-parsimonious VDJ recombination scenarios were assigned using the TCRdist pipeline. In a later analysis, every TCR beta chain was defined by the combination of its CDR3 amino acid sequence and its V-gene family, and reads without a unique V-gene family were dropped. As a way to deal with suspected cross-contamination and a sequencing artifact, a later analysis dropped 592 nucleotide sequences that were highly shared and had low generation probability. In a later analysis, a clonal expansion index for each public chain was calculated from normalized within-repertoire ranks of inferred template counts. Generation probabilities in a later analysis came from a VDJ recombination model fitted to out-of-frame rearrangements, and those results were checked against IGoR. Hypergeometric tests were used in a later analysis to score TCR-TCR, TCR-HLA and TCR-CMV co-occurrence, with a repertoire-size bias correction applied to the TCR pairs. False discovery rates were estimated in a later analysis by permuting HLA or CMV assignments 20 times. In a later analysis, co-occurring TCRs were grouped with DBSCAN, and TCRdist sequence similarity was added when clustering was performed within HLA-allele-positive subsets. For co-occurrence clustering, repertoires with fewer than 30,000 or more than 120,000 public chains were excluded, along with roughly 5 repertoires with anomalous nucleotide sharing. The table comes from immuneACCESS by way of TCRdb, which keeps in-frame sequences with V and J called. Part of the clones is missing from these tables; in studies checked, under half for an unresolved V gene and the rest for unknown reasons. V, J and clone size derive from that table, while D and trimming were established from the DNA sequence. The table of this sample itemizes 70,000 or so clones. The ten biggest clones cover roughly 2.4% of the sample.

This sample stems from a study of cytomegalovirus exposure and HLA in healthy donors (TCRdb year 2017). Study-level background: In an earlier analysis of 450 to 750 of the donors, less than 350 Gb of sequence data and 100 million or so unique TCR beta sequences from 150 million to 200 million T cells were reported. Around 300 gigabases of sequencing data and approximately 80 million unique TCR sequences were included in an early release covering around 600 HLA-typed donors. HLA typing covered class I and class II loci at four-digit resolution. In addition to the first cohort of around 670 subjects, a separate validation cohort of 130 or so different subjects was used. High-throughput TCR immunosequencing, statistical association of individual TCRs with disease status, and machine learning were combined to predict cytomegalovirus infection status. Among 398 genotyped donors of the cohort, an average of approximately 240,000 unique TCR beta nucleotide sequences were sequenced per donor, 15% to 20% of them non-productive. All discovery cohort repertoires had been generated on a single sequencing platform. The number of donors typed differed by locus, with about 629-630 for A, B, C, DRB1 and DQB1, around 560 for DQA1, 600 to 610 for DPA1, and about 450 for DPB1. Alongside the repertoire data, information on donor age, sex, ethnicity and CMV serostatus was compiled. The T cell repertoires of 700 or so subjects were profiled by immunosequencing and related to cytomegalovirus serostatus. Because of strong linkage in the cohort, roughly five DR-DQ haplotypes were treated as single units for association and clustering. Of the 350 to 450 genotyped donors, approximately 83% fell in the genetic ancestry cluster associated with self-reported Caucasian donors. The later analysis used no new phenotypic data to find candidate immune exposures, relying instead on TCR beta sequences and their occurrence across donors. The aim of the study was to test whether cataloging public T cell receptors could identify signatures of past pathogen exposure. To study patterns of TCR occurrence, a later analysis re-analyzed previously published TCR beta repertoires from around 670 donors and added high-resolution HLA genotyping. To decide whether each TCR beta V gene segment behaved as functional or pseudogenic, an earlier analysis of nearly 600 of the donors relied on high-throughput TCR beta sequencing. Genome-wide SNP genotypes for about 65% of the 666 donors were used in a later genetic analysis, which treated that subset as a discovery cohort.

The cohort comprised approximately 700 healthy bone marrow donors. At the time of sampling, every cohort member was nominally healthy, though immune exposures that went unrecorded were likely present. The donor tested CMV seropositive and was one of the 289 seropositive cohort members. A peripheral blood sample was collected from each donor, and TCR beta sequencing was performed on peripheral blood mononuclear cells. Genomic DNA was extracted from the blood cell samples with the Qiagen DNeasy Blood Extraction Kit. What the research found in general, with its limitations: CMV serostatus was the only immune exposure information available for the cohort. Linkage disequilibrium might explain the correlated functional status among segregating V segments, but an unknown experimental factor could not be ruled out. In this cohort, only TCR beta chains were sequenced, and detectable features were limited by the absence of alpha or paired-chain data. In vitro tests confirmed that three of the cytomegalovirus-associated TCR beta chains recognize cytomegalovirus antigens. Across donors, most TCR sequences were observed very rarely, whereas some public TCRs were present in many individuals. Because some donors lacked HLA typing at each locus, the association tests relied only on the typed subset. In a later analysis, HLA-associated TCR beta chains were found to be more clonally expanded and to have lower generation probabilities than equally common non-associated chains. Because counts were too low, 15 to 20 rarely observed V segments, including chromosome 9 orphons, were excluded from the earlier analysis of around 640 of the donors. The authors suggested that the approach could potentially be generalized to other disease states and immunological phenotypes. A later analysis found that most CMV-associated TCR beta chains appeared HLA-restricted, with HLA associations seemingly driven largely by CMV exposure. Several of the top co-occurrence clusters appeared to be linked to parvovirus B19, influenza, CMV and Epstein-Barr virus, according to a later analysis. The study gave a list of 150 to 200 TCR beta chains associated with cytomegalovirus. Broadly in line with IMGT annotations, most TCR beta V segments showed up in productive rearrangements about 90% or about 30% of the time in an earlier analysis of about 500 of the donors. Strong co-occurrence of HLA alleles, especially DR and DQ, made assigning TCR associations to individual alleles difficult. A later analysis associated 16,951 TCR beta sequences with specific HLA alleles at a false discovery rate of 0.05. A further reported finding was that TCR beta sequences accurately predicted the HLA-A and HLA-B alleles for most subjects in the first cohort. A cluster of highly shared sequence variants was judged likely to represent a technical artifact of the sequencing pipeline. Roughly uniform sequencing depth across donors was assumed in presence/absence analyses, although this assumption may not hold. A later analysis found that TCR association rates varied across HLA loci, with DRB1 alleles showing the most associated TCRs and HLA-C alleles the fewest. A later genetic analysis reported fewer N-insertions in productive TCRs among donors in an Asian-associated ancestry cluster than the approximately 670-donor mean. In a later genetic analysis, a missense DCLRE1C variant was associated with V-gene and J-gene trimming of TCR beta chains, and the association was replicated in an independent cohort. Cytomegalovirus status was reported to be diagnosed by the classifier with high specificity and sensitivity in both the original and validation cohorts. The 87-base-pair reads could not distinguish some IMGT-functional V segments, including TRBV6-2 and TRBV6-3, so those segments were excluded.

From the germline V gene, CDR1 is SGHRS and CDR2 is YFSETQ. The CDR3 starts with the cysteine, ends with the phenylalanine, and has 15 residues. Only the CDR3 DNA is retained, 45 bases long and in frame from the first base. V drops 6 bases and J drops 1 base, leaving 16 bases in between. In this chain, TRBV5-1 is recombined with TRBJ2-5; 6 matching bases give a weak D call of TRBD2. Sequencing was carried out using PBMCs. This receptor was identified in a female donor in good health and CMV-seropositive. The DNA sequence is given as TGCGCCAGCACGGTTAGCGGCTATATCCAAGAGACCCAGTACTTC. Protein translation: CASTVSGYIQETQYF.